This T cell receptor (beta chain) was documented in a study of radiotherapy plus CTLA-4 blockade in lung cancer. Sequencing used immunoSEQ multiplex PCR; TCRdb keeps in-frame clones, though not all of them. The sample holds about 73,000 clones, around 86% seen once. CDR1 and CDR2 from the germline V gene are ENHRY and SYGVKD. This CDR3 has 14 residues. With V trimmed by 6 bases and J by 4 bases, 5 bases remained unmatched. The source material was peripheral blood, sampled from a patient treated with radiotherapy plus ipilimumab. The TCR was taken from a human donor with non-small cell lung cancer that progressed on radiotherapy plus ipilimumab. The V and J genes are TRBV10-3 and TRBJ2-5; 10 bases agree with TRBD2. The CDR3 DNA is TGTGCCATCAGGCGAGCGGGAGGGGGAGAGACCCAGTACTTC. Amino acid sequence: CAIRRAGGGETQYF.